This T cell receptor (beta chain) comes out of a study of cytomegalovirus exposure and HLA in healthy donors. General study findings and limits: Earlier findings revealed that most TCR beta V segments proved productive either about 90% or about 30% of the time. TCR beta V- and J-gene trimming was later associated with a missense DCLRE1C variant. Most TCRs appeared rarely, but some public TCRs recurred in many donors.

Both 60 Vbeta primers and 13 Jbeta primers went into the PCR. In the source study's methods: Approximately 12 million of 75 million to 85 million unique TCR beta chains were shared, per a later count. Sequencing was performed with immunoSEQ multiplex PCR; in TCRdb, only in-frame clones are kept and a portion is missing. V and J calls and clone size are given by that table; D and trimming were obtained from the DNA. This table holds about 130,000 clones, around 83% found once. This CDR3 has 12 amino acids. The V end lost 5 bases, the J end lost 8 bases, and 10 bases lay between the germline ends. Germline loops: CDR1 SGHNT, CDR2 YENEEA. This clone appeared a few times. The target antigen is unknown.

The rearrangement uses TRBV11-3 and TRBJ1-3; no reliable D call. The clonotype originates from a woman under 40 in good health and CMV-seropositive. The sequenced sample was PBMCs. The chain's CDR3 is CASSPGLDTIYF. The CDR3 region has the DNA TGTGCCAGCAGCCCGGGATTGGACACCATATATTTT.